The 4 T cell receptor beta chains given below trace back to one sample, sequenced in a study of memory B cells and T cells in multiple sclerosis. Profiled with immunoSEQ multiplex PCR; TCRdb holds only in-frame clones, not every one. The sample consists of some 11,000 clones, approximately 84% of them appearing once. Stimulus-free culture yielded autoproliferating CFSE-dim and non-proliferating CFSE-high T cells, each sequenced separately. Pooled replicate wells came from around 5x10^7 CFSE-labeled PBMCs cultured approximately 7 days without stimulus. These receptors are not linked to any known antigen. Sequencing was carried out using PBMCs from blood kept in culture. Receptor source: a human donor with multiple sclerosis.

There are a few counts of this clone. V gene TRBV13 combines with J gene TRBJ2-2; D is unresolved. V lost 8 bases to trimming and J lost 8 bases, with 15 bases between them. This CDR3 region has 13 residues. Germline CDR1 and CDR2: PRHDT and FYEKMQ (reference sequence). The CDR3 DNA reads as TGTGCCAGCTCGTGGGGTCCTAATGGGGAGCTGTTTTTT. It is translated as CASSWGPNGELFF.

The chain couples TRBV5-1 to TRBJ2-1, with D possibly matching TRBD2 (6 bases). The CDR3 is made up of 15 amino acids. V shed 0 bases and J shed 6 bases, with 13 bases lying between them. Germline lookup yields CDR1 SGHRS and CDR2 YFSETQ. CDR3 DNA sequence: TGCGCCAGCAGCTTGGTTGGTGGGGGAGGCAATGAGCAGTTCTTC. As protein: CASSLVGGGGNEQFF.

The CDR3 DNA is TGTGCCAGCAGTGAATTGGCCAGGGGTGCCTTGGGAAGTAGCAATCAGCCCCAGCATTTT. Protein sequence: CASSELARGALGSSNQPQHF. The rearrangement joins TRBV6-1 to TRBJ1-5, with D perhaps matching TRBD1 (6 bases). Germline V CDR1 and CDR2: MNHNS, SASEGT. Trimming shortened V by 2 bases and J by 0 bases, and 23 bases separated the two germline ends. The CDR3 length is 20 residues.

V and J are TRBV15 and TRBJ1-5, with D uncertain. Germline V gene sequence: CDR1 LNHNV, CDR2 YYDKDF (reference sequence). V lost 1 base to trimming and J lost 7 bases, with 11 bases between them. This CDR3 is 14 amino acids long. This CDR3 is CATSRAGVGQPQHF. The CDR3 DNA sequence: TGTGCCACCAGCAGAGCTGGGGTGGGCCAGCCCCAGCATTTT.